This note documents a single T cell receptor (beta chain) sequence. Profiling relied on immunoSEQ multiplex PCR, and the TCRdb table lists in-frame clones only, not all of them. Of some 60,000 clones in the sample, roughly nine tenths are singletons; the top ten hold over 0.7%. V shed 6 bases, J shed 7 bases, and the junction held 11 bases outside the gene matches. The CDR3 spans 14 residues. Germline V lookup: CDR1 SGHTA, CDR2 FQGNSA. The data were taken from a study of T cell changes during pregnancy in multiple sclerosis. V is TRBV7-2 and J is TRBJ1-1; 7 positions match TRBD1. The TCR sequence derives from a female donor with multiple sclerosis, enrolled in a pregnancy study. The input for sequencing was peripheral blood, taken before pregnancy. CDR3 nucleotide sequence: TGTGCCAGCAGGGCGGACAGGACTTTAGATGAAGCTTTCTTT. It yields the protein CASRADRTLDEAFF.